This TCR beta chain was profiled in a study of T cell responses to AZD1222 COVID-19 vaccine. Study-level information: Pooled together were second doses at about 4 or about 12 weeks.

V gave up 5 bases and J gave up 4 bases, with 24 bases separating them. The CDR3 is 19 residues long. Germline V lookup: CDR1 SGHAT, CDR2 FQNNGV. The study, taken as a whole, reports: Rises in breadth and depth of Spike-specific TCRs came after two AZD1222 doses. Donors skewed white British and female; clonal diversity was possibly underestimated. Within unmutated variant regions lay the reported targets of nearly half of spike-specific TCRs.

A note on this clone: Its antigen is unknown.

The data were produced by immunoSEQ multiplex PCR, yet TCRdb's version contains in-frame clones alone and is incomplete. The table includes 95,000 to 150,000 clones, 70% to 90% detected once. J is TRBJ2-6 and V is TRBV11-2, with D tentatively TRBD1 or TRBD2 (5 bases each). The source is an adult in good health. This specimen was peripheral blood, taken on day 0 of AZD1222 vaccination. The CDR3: CASSHKSRGAGAGANVLTF. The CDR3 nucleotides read TGTGCCAGCAGCCATAAGTCAAGAGGGGCAGGTGCGGGGGCCAACGTCCTGACTTTC.